This T cell receptor beta chain came from a study of CD8 T cells in ankylosing spondylitis. Quantitative 5'-RACE with molecular barcodes produced the TCR beta libraries. TCRdb independently ran MiXCR on the 5' RACE reads; one entry per CDR3 protein. The table has about 500,000 distinct CDR3 sequences, 5.3% seen once. The CDR3 sequence is 13 residues long. Looked up from germline, CDR1 is MNHNS and CDR2 is SASEGT. Trimming removed 5 bases from V and 5 bases from J, with 10 bases in between. Study-level results: Seemingly distinctive of ankylosing spondylitis blood was a TCR beta motif formed by eight highly homologous variants. Disease-linked clones reportedly showed significant enrichment in matched ankylosing spondylitis synovial fluid. Disease-linked clones bore a CD8+ phenotype and were relatively rare in peripheral blood. Past studies reported some motif variants in reactive arthritis synovial fluid and blood.

Concerning this clonotype: The antigen remains unidentified.

The chain combines TRBV6-1 with TRBJ1-5; no reliable D call. The TCR sequence derives from a male donor with ankylosing spondylitis. The sequenced material came from blood, either unsorted or a sorted T cell fraction (not recorded which). CDR3 protein: CASSRGFYQPQHF. The CDR3 coding sequence is TGTGCCAGCAGTCGAGGGTTCTATCAGCCCCAGCATTTT.